This entry is about one TCR beta chain. Its specificity is unknown. This sample stems from a study of T-cell memory formation after mild COVID-19. Findings and limits, study-wide: Clones contracting across day 15 to 85 had a balanced CD4/CD8 profile; later expanding clones leaned CD4+. Memory from before infection featured some responding clones, which suggests cross-reactive memory joined. Day 37-peaking second-wave clones had unconfirmed SARS-CoV-2 specificity.

5'RACE primed at constant segments yielded TCR alpha and TCR beta cDNA libraries bearing sample barcodes and UMIs. TCRdb analysed the 5' RACE reads with MiXCR anew, one entry per CDR3 protein. This sample has 250,000 to 300,000 distinct CDR3 sequences, with around 15% found just once. The CDR3 is made up of 19 amino acids. The J segment lost 0 bases and the V segment lost 3 bases, leaving 14 bases of the junction unmatched. The germline V gene has CDR1 DFQATT and CDR2 SNEGSKA (reference sequence). The sequenced sample consisted of PBMCs or a T cell subset sorted from them (not recorded which). The origin of this receptor is a man between 18 and 35 years old who had mild COVID-19 (a few samples of this study predate the infection). Cell type and time point are not known. This chain connects TRBV20-1 to TRBJ2-3; 11 bases are shared with TRBD2. The CDR3 loop reads CSASVASGGQLTSTDTQYF. For the CDR3, the DNA is TGCAGTGCTAGCGTGGCTAGCGGGGGGCAACTGACTAGCACAGATACGCAGTATTTT.